These 30 T cell receptor beta chains originate from one sample sequenced in a study of CXCR3-negative and CXCR3-positive naive CD8 T cells. No antigen has been assigned to these receptors. Findings and limits, study-wide: CXCR3-expressing naive cells carried TRB CDR3s more hydrophobic than those of CXCR3-negative naive cells.

Through 5' RACE with UMI labels, the TRB cDNA libraries were prepared. TCRdb reprocessed the 5' RACE reads, keeping one entry per CDR3 protein, no DNA. The sample includes some 99,000 distinct CDR3 sequences. Material for sequencing was naive CXCR3+ CD8+ T cells from blood. Subset specified: CD45RO-CCR7+CD27+CD95- naive CD8+ T cells expressing CXCR3 (TNR3+). The receptors here all came from a human donor in good health. Some clones in this sample may be carry-over from other donors' samples.

V and J are TRBV6-2 or TRBV6-3 and TRBJ2-1. The length of the CDR3 is 13 residues. Germline values: CDR1 MNHEY, CDR2 SVGEGT. The CDR3 reads CASSQATYNEQFF.

The chain employs TRBV4-1 and TRBJ2-7; TCRdb's D gene call, TRBD1, goes unchecked for lack of DNA. The CDR3 extends over 15 amino acids. CDR1 is MGHRA, CDR2 YSYEKL, per germline. This CDR3 is CASSQDPGLGYEQYF.

The rearrangement links TRBV12-3 or TRBV12-4 to TRBJ2-5; TCRdb lists TRBD2, though no DNA is available to test this call. The CDR3 length is 16 residues. Here the CDR3 reads CASSLGLAGGGETQYF.

This chain joins TRBV6-2 or TRBV6-3 and TRBJ2-7; without DNA, the TCRdb call of TRBD2 cannot be checked. Looked up from germline, CDR1 is MNHEY and CDR2 is SVGEGT. The CDR3 contains 12 residues. CDR3 residues: CASEGPSYEQYF.

This chain uses TRBV27 with TRBJ2-1. This CDR3 comprises 14 residues. Germline V gene sequence: CDR1 MNHEY, CDR2 SMNVEV (reference sequence). This CDR3 reads CASSIYTSYNEQFF.

The chain is built from TRBV10-3 and TRBJ2-3. Germline assignment: CDR1 ENHRY and CDR2 SYGVKD. The CDR3 loop spans 12 amino acids. The CDR3 sequence is CAISDSTDTQYF.

The chain recombines TRBV6-6 with TRBJ2-7; checking the TCRdb D call of TRBD1 is not possible without DNA. This CDR3 spans 14 amino acids. Germline-derived CDR1 and CDR2 are MNHNY and SVGAGI (reference sequence). The CDR3 is CASITGQGRDEQYF.

This sequence joins TRBV16 and TRBJ2-7. Per the germline V gene, CDR1 is KGHSY and CDR2 is FQNENV. The CDR3 has 13 amino acids. The CDR3 loop is CASSQSLPYEQYF.

The chain has TRBV15 and TRBJ2-7. The CDR3 consists of 11 residues. Per germline, CDR1 LNHNV and CDR2 YYDKDF (reference sequence). CDR3 region: CATSRDSKQYF.

Here the CDR3 reads CASSQDRGTGGEKLFF. The chain joins TRBV4-2 to TRBJ1-4; checking the TCRdb D call of TRBD1 is not possible without DNA. The germline V gene encodes CDR1 LGHNA and CDR2 YNFKEQ. This CDR3 comprises 16 residues.

The chain joins TRBV20-1 to TRBJ2-1; the TRBD2 assignment by TCRdb is unverifiable without DNA. Germline values: CDR1 DFQATT, CDR2 SNEGSKA (reference sequence). This CDR3 region has 14 residues. CDR3 loop: CSARGTSGVGEQFF.

The chain combines TRBV28 with TRBJ2-3. The CDR3 consists of 13 residues. Germline CDR1 and CDR2: MDHEN and SYDVKM. CDR3 residues: CASSRSVTDTQYF. The full variable domain, in which reference TRBV28 and TRBJ2-3 provide the parts outside the CDR3, is DVKVTQSSRYLVKRTGEKVFLECVQDMDHENMFWYRQDPGLGLRLIYFSYDVKMKEKGDIPEGYSVSREKKERFSLILESASTNQTSMYLCASSRSVTDTQYFGPGTRLTVL.

The V call is TRBV5-6, the J call TRBJ1-1. The CDR3 contains 17 residues. The germline V gene encodes CDR1 SGHDT and CDR2 YYEEEE. CDR3 in amino acids: CASSFFFAATSNTEAFF.

The gene calls are TRBV27 and TRBJ1-2; there is no DNA to check the TCRdb D call of TRBD1. CDR1 MNHEY and CDR2 SMNVEV come from the germline V gene (reference sequence). The CDR3 runs to 15 residues. CDR3 residues: CASSLLTGIGYGYTF.

J is TRBJ2-5 and V is TRBV28; TCRdb proposes TRBD1, but this gene call is untestable without DNA. The CDR3 covers 14 residues. Germline lookup yields CDR1 MDHEN and CDR2 SYDVKM. The CDR3 is CASSLFQGAETQYF.

The V and J genes are TRBV20-1 and TRBJ2-7; TCRdb lists TRBD1, though no DNA is available to test this call. The germline CDR1 and CDR2 sequences are DFQATT and SNEGSKA (reference sequence). The CDR3 has 16 residues. CDR3 in amino acids: CSARPPDRVRFYEQYF.

This rearrangement joins TRBV7-2 to TRBJ2-7; TCRdb reports TRBD2, a call that lacks DNA to check it against. Germline V lookup: CDR1 SGHTA, CDR2 FQGNSA. The CDR3 has 16 residues. The CDR3 is CASSLARGTKAYEQYF. The full variable domain, rest sourced from reference TRBV7-2 and TRBJ2-7, is GAGVSQSPSNKVTEKGKDVELRCDPISGHTALYWYRQSLGQGLEFLIYFQGNSAPDKSGLPSDRFSAERTGGSVSTLTIQRTQQEDSAVYLCASSLARGTKAYEQYFGPGTRLTVT.

The rearrangement uses TRBV28 and TRBJ1-2; TCRdb's D gene call, TRBD1, goes unchecked for lack of DNA. Germline CDR1 MDHEN, CDR2 SYDVKM. The CDR3 is 16 residues long. Here the CDR3 reads CASSLLGTGVNYGYTF.

J is TRBJ2-5 and V is TRBV5-1; the TCRdb D gene call, TRBD1, has no DNA to confirm it. The germline V gene has CDR1 SGHRS and CDR2 YFSETQ. The CDR3 is 12 amino acids. The CDR3 loop reads CATRGGQETQYF.

The chain couples TRBV7-6 to TRBJ2-7; TCRdb's D call, TRBD1, is unchecked because there is no DNA. The CDR3 contains 15 residues. Germline V gives CDR1 SGHVS, CDR2 FNYEAQ. The CDR3 loop is CASSLGGTGIYEQYF.

J is TRBJ2-1 and V is TRBV7-9; TCRdb's D call of TRBD2 is untestable without DNA. There are 14 residues in the CDR3. The V gene's germline CDR1 is SEHNR and CDR2 FQNEAQ (reference sequence). CDR3 loop: CASSPSGGPNEQFF.

The rearrangement links TRBV29-1 to TRBJ1-1; absent DNA, TCRdb's TRBD1 call cannot be checked. The germline V gene encodes CDR1 SQVTM and CDR2 ANQGSEA. There are 16 residues in the CDR3. CDR3 loop: CSVLNYRQSTNTEAFF. Supplemented by reference TRBV29-1 and TRBJ1-1, the full variable domain reads SAVISQKPSRDICQRGTSLTIQCQVDSQVTMMFWYRQQPGQSLTLIATANQGSEATYESGFVIDKFPISRPNLTFSTLTVSNMSPEDSSIYLCSVLNYRQSTNTEAFFGQGTRLTVV.

CDR3 residues: CASNSGGGTGELFF. The rearrangement uses TRBV19 and TRBJ2-2; lacking DNA, the TRBD2 call made by TCRdb goes unchecked. The CDR3 sequence is 14 residues long. CDR1 and CDR2 from the germline V gene are LNHDA and SQIVND (reference sequence).

CDR3 sequence reads: CASSLWLLPETQYF. J is TRBJ2-5 and V is TRBV12-3 or TRBV12-4. The CDR3 sequence is 14 residues long.

J is TRBJ2-3 and V is TRBV28; TCRdb picks TRBD1, but there is no DNA to check that call. The CDR3 extends over 17 amino acids. The germline V gene encodes CDR1 MDHEN and CDR2 SYDVKM. This chain's CDR3 is CASSLIRQVTSTDTQYF.

This chain connects TRBV29-1 to TRBJ2-1; with no DNA, the TCRdb D assignment of TRBD1 cannot be verified. In germline, CDR1 is SQVTM, CDR2 ANQGSEA. This CDR3 is built from 15 residues. The CDR3 reads CSVETDGTALHEQFF.

This chain links TRBV7-9 with TRBJ1-2; TCRdb lists TRBD1, though no DNA is available to test this call. Per the germline V gene, CDR1 is SEHNR and CDR2 is FQNEAQ (reference sequence). CDR3 length: 16 amino acids. The chain's CDR3 is CASSPSGTAANYGYTF. Based on the CDR3 plus reference TRBV7-9 and TRBJ1-2, the full variable domain is DTGVSQNPRHKITKRGQNVTFRCDPISEHNRLYWYRQTLGQGPEFLTYFQNEAQLEKSRLLSDRFSAERPKGSFSTLEIQRTEQGDSAMYLCASSPSGTAANYGYTFGSGTRLTVV.

This rearrangement joins TRBV10-3 to TRBJ2-7; TCRdb picks TRBD1, but there is no DNA to check that call. Germline V gene data show CDR1 as ENHRY and CDR2 as SYGVKD. This CDR3 is built from 13 residues. CDR3 sequence: CAILRDPSYEQYF.

J is TRBJ1-6 and V is TRBV20-1; TCRdb returns TRBD1, unconfirmable since there is no DNA. Per the germline V gene, CDR1 is DFQATT and CDR2 is SNEGSKA (reference sequence). CDR3 length equals 15 residues. CDR3 region: CSARDYGHLDSPLHF.

V usage is TRBV4-3 and J usage is TRBJ1-2. Germline V gene data show CDR1 as LGHNA and CDR2 as YSLEER. CDR3 length: 16 amino acids. The chain's CDR3 is CASSQDSGFSNYGYTF.